Listed below are T cell receptor beta chains from one sample, sequenced in a study of technical replicates of blood from a handful of donors. Repertoires were generated with immunoSEQ multiplex PCR, while TCRdb's copy carries only in-frame clones and drops some. The sample includes tens of thousands of clones, 85% to 95% of them seen just once. Sequencing was carried out using T cells isolated from PBMCs. These receptors were collected from a human donor in good health. CDR3s include the opening cysteine and the closing phenylalanine or tryptophan. Fields, in order: D gene, J gene, V gene, CDR3 protein. D genes are given only for firm matches.

>TRBD2|TRBJ2-3|TRBV28
CASSFPRGRGTDTQYF
>-|TRBJ1-5|TRBV5-1
CASSPTGLQPQHF
>TRBD2|TRBJ2-7|TRBV7-6
CASSSSGRAYEQYF
>-|TRBJ2-1|TRBV25-1
CASSESSGEQFF
>TRBD2|TRBJ2-1|TRBV19
CASSILAGAVDEQFF
>-|TRBJ2-4|TRBV14
CASSPQSLDIQYF
>TRBD2|TRBJ2-5|TRBV5-1
CASSQRTSGGGETQYF
>-|TRBJ1-1|TRBV5-4
CASSLVSTEAFF
>-|TRBJ2-1|TRBV5-1
CASSLSSGEPFF
>TRBD1|TRBJ1-2|TRBV5-1
CASSPQGQGGYGYTF
>-|TRBJ1-1|TRBV6-5
CASSYSSLGGAFF
>TRBD2|TRBJ2-1|TRBV7-9
CASSLGTSGNSYNEQFF
>-|TRBJ2-4|TRBV6-6
CASTDRGEAKNIQYF
>TRBD1|TRBJ1-5|TRBV5-8
CASSLSKGRGLNQPQHF
>-|TRBJ2-1|TRBV4-1
CASSPHAGAPYNEQFF
>-|TRBJ1-2|TRBV6-5
CASTDSFFGYTF
>-|TRBJ2-1|TRBV15
CATSSISGINEQFF
>-|TRBJ1-2|TRBV4-2
CASSQVDRGGNGYTF
>TRBD1|TRBJ1-1|TRBV27
CASSPRDRGPRAFF
>-|TRBJ1-5|TRBV11-2
CASSPGAARNQPQHF
>-|TRBJ2-3|TRBV5-1
CASSLAGMAGLTDTQYF
>-|TRBJ2-3|TRBV4-1
CASRSLHTDTQYF
>TRBD2|TRBJ2-1|TRBV28
CASRLWYGTSGTGSYNEQFF
>TRBD1|TRBJ2-1|TRBV19
CASKGWGQGFHEQFF
>-|TRBJ2-7|TRBV6-5
CASSKGKPYEQYF
>-|TRBJ1-1|TRBV7-3
CASSPYRADTEAFF
>TRBD1|TRBJ2-7|TRBV5-1
CASSIGQAYEQYF
>TRBD2|TRBJ2-7|TRBV7-6
CASSIRAGEETGGYEQYF
>-|TRBJ1-5|TRBV27
CASSPHVQNNQPQHF
>TRBD2|TRBJ2-7|TRBV27
CASGLAGSYEQYF
>-|TRBJ2-1|TRBV20-1
CSAQGNNEQFF
>-|TRBJ2-7|TRBV29-1
CSVAYQRQVAYEQYF
>-|TRBJ1-2|TRBV19
CASTPAFFPGGYGYTF
>-|TRBJ2-3|TRBV11-2
CASSSVRGPPDTQYF
>TRBD1|TRBJ2-1|TRBV28
CASSLTGGWYNEQFF
>-|TRBJ2-1|TRBV27
CASSYKQLYNEQFF
>TRBD1|TRBJ2-7|TRBV28
CASETGGPSYEQYF
>-|TRBJ1-1|TRBV11-2
CASSLLGQNTEAFF
>-|TRBJ2-1|TRBV29-1
CSVERYNEQFF
>-|TRBJ2-7|TRBV7-9
CASSISPAYEQYF
>-|TRBJ2-2|TRBV4-2
CASSQMTSTGELFF
>TRBD2|TRBJ2-7|TRBV9
CASSVAEGGSSYEQYF
>TRBD1|TRBJ2-7|TRBV19
CASSIQGQNYEQYF
>TRBD1|TRBJ2-7|TRBV2
CASRVGQGASYEQYF
>TRBD2|TRBJ2-7|TRBV2
CASSPTGLAGSEQYF
>TRBD2|TRBJ2-7|TRBV5-1
CASSWGTSEYEQYF
>-|TRBJ1-3|TRBV10-1
CASSSETGNTIYF
>-|TRBJ2-7|TRBV7-3
CASSLTGGTGGRGSYEQYF
>TRBD2|TRBJ2-1|TRBV5-4
CASSLTSGINEQFF
>-|TRBJ1-3|TRBV11-3
CASSNRGSGNTIYF
>TRBD1|TRBJ2-1|TRBV9
CASSRGQGPHNEQFF
>TRBD2|TRBJ2-3|TRBV6-5
CASSPGGGGKNTQYF
>TRBD1|TRBJ2-2|TRBV28
CASSFQQGASGELFF